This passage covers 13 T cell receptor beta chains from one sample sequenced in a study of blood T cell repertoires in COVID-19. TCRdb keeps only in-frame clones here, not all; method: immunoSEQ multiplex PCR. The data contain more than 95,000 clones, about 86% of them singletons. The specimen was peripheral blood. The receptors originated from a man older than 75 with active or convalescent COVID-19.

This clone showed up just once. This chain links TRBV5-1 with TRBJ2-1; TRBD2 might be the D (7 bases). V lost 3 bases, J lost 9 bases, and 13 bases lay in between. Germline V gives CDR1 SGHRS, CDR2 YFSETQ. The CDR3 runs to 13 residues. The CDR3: CASSSPGEGEQFF. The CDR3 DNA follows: TGCGCCAGCAGCTCCCCAGGGGAGGGTGAGCAGTTCTTC.

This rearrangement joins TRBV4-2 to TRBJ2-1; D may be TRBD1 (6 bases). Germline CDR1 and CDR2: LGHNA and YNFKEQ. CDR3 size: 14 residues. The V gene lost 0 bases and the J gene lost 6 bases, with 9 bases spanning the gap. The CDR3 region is CASSQDTGSNEQFF. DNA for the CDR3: TGTGCCAGCAGCCAAGATACAGGGTCCAATGAGCAGTTCTTC.

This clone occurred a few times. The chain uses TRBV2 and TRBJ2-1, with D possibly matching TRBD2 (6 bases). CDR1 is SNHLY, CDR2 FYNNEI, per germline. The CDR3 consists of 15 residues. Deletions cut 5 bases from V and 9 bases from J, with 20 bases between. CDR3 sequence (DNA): TGTGCCAGCAGTTATAGGGCTAGCGTTGGTGGTGAGCAGTTCTTC. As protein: CASSYRASVGGEQFF. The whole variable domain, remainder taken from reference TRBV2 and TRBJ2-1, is EPEVTQTPSHQVTQMGQEVILRCVPISNHLYFYWYRQILGQKVEFLVSFYNNEISEKSEIFDDQFSVERPDGSNFTLKIRSTKLEDSAMYFCASSYRASVGGEQFFGPGTRLTVL.

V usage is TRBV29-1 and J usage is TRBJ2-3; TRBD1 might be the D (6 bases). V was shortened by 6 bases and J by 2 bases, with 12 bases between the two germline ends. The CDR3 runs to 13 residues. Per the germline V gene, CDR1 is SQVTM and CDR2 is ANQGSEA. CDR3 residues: CSVPQGFTDTQYF. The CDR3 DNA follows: TGCAGCGTACCACAGGGTTTCACAGATACGCAGTATTTT.

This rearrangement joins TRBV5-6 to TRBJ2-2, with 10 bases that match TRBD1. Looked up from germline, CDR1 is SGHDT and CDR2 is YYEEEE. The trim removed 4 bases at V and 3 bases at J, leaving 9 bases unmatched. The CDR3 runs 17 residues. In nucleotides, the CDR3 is TGTGCCAGCAGCCCTCTGGACAGGGGGTTCGACACCGGGGAGCTGTTTTTT. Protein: CASSPLDRGFDTGELFF.

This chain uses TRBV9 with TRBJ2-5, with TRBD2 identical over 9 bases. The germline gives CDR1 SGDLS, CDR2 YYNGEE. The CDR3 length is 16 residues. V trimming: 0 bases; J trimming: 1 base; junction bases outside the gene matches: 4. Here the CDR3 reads CASSVDRGGAQETQYF. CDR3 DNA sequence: TGTGCCAGCAGCGTAGACCGCGGGGGGGCCCAAGAGACCCAGTACTTC. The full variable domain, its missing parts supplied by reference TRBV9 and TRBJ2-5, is DSGVTQTPKHLITATGQRVTLRCSPRSGDLSVYWYQQSLDQGLQFLIQYYNGEERAKGNILERFSAQQFPDLHSELNLSSLELGDSALYFCASSVDRGGAQETQYFGPGTRLLVL.

For the CDR3, the DNA is TGTGCCAGCAGCGTAGCTTCAGGTACGGGAAACGCCTATGGCTACACCTTC. It specifies CASSVASGTGNAYGYTF. This chain connects TRBV9 to TRBJ1-2; no clear D. CDR3 length equals 17 residues. Germline V gives CDR1 SGDLS, CDR2 YYNGEE. V lost 0 bases and J 4 bases, leaving 19 bases between the germline ends.

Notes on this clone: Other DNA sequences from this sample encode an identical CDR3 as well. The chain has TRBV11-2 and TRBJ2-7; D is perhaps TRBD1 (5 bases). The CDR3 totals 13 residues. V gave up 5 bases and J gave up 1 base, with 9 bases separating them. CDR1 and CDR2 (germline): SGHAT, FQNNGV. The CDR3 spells CASSPRQSYEQYF. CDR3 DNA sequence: TGTGCCAGCAGCCCAAGACAGTCCTACGAGCAGTACTTC. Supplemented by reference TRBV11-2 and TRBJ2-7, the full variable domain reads EAGVAQSPRYKIIEKRQSVAFWCNPISGHATLYWYQQILGQGPKLLIQFQNNGVVDDSQLPKDRFSAERLKGVDSTLKIQPAKLEDSAVYLCASSPRQSYEQYFGPGTRLTVT.

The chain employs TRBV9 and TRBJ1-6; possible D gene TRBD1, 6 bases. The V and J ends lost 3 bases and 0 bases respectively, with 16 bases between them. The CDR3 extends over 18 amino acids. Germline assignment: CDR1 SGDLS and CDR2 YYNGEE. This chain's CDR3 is CASSAGGFSSSYNSPLHF. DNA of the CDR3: TGTGCCAGCAGCGCGGGGGGCTTTTCGAGCTCCTATAATTCACCCCTCCACTTT.

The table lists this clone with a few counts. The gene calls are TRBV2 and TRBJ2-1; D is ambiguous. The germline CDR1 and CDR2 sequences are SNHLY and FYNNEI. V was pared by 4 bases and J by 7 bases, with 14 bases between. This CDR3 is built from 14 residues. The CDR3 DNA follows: TGTGCCAGCAGTGTAGAGCCGGGTAGGAATGAGCAGTTCTTC. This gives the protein CASSVEPGRNEQFF.

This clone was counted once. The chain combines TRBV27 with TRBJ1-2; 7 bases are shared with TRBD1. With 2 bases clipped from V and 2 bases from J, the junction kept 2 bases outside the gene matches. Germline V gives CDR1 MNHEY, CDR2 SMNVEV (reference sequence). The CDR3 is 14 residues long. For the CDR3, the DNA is TGTGCCAGCAGTTTAAGACAGGGCAACTATGGCTACACCTTC. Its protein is CASSLRQGNYGYTF.

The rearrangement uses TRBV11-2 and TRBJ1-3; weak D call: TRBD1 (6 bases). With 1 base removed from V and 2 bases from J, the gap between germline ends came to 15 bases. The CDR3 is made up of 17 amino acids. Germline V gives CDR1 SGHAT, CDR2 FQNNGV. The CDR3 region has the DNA TGTGCCAGCAGCTTAGTAAATATAGGGGGAGCTGGAAACACCATATATTTT. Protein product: CASSLVNIGGAGNTIYF. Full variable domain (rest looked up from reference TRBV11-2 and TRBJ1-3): EAGVAQSPRYKIIEKRQSVAFWCNPISGHATLYWYQQILGQGPKLLIQFQNNGVVDDSQLPKDRFSAERLKGVDSTLKIQPAKLEDSAVYLCASSLVNIGGAGNTIYFGEGSWLTVV.

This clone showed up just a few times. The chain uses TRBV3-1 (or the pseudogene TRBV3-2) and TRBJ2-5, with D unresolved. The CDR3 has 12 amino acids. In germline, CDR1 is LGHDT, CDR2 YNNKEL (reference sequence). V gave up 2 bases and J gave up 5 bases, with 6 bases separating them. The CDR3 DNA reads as TGTGCCAGCAGCCAACTATGGGAGACCCAGTACTTC. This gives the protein CASSQLWETQYF.